This TCR beta chain derives from a study of control samples from healthy donors and cancer patients. Profiling relied on immunoSEQ multiplex PCR, and the TCRdb table lists in-frame clones only, not all of them. The table lists about 40,000 clones, roughly nine tenths of them singletons, with roughly 3.5% in the top ten. Germline-derived CDR1 and CDR2 are LGHNT and FRNRAP. Unmatched junction bases numbered 3, after V lost 5 bases and J lost 1 base. CDR3 length: 14 residues. Sequenced material: blood. The receptor was derived from a woman aged 45-65 years in good health. The chain employs TRBV12-5 and TRBJ2-3; 7 nucleotides agree with TRBD2. CDR3 sequence (DNA): TGTGCTAGTGGTCGGGGGGACGGCACAGATACGCAGTATTTT. It codes for CASGRGDGTDTQYF.